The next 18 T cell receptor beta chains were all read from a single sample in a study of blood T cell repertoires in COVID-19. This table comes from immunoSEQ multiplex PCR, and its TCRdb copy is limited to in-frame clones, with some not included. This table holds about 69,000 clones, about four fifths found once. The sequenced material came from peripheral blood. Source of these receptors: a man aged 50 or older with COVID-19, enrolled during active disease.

The CDR3 DNA follows: TGTGCCAGCAGGACAGGGGTTAACACCGGGGAGCTGTTTTTT. Translated: CASRTGVNTGELFF. The V call is TRBV2, the J call TRBJ2-2, with 8 bases identical to TRBD1. The CDR3 covers 14 residues. The junction had 2 bases not matched to a gene; V was cut back by 6 bases and J by 2 bases. The germline gives CDR1 SNHLY, CDR2 FYNNEI.

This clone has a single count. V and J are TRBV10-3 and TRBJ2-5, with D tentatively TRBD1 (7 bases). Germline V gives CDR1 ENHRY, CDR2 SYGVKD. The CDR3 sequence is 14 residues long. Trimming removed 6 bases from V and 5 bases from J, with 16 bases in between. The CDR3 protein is CAIRGGGREETQYF. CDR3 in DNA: TGTGCCATCAGAGGAGGGGGCCGGGAGGAGACCCAGTACTTC.

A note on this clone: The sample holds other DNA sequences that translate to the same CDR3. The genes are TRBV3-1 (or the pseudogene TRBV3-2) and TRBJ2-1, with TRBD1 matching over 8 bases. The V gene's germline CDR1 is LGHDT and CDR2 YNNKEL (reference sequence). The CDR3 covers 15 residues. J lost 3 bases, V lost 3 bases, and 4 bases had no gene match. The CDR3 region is CASSQRTGYYNEQFF. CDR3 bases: TGTGCCAGCAGCCAGAGGACAGGGTACTACAATGAGCAGTTCTTC.

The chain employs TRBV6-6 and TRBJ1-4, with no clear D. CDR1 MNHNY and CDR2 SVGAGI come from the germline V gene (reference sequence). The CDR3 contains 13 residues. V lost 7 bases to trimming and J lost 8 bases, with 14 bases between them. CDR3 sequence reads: CASTPPSAEKLFF. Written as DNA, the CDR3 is TGTGCCAGCACCCCACCCTCTGCGGAAAAACTGTTTTTT.

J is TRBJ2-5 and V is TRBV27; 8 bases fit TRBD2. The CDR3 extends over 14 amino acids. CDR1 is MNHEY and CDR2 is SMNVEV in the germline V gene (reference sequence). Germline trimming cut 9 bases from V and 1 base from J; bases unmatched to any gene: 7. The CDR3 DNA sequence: TGTGCCAGTCCGCGGGGGGACACCCAAGAGACCCAGTACTTC. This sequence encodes CASPRGDTQETQYF.

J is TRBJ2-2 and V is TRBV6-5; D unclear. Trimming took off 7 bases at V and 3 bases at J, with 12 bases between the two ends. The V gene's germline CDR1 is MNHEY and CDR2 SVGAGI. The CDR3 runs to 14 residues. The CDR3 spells CASIFSAHTGELFF. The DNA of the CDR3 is TGTGCCAGCATTTTCAGTGCCCACACCGGGGAGCTGTTTTTT.

The CDR3 DNA reads as TGTGCCAGCAGCCAGAGTCCTAGCGGGGCAGATACGCAGTATTTT. This sequence encodes CASSQSPSGADTQYF. The chain is built from TRBV3-1 (or the pseudogene TRBV3-2) and TRBJ2-3; 9 bases align to TRBD2. Trimming at V came to 3 bases and at J to 4 bases, leaving 5 bases not matched to a gene. The CDR3 extends over 15 amino acids. Germline values: CDR1 LGHDT, CDR2 YNNKEL (reference sequence).

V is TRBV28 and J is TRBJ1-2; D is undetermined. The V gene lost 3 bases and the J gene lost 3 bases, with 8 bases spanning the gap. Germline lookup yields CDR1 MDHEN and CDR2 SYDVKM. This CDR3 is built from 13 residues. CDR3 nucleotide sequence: TGTGCCAGCAGTTTGAACGGGGACTATGGCTACACCTTC. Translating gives CASSLNGDYGYTF.

The CDR3 is CASSFTGTNEAFF. CDR3 in DNA: TGTGCCAGCAGCTTTACGGGGACAAATGAAGCTTTCTTT. The chain has TRBV5-5 and TRBJ1-1; possibly TRBD1 for D (6 bases). Germline lookup yields CDR1 SGHKS and CDR2 YYEKEE (reference sequence). CDR3 length: 13 residues. Trimming shortened V by 2 bases and J by 7 bases, and 12 bases separated the two germline ends.

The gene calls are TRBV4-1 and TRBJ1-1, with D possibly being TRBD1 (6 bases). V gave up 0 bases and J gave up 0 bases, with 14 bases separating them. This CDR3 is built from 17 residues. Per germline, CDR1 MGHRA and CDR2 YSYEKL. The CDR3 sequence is CASSQDFLGGMNTEAFF. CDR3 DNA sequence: TGCGCCAGCAGCCAAGATTTTCTTGGGGGCATGAACACTGAAGCTTTCTTT.

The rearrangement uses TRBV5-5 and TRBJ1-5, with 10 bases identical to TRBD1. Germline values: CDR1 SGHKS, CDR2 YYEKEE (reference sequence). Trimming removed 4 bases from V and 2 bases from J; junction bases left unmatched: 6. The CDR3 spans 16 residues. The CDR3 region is CASSHSGTGGNQPQHF. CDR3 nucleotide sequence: TGTGCCAGCAGCCATTCCGGGACAGGGGGCAATCAGCCCCAGCATTTT.

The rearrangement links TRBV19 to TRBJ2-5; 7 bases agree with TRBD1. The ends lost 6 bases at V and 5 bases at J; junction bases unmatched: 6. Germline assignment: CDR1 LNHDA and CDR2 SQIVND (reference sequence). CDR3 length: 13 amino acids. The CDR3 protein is CASSNRGGETQYF. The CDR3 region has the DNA TGTGCCAGTAGCAACAGGGGCGGTGAGACCCAGTACTTC. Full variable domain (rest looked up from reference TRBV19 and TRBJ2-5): DGGITQSPKYLFRKEGQNVTLSCEQNLNHDAMYWYRQDPGQGLRLIYYSQIVNDFQKGDIAEGYSVSREKKESFPLTVTSAQKNPTAFYLCASSNRGGETQYFGPGTRLLVL.

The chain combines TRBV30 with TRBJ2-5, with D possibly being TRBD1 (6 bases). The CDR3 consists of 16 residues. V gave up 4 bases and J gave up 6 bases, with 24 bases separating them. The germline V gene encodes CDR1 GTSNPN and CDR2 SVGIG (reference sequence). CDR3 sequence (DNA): TGTGCCTGGACCCCAAAGGGGGAAGGCAGAACGCAGACCCAGTACTTC. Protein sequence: CAWTPKGEGRTQTQYF.

The CDR3 bases are TGTGCCAGCAGCTTAGATGGGGCCTCCTACAATGAGCAGTTCTTC. Translated, it gives CASSLDGASYNEQFF. The chain links TRBV7-7 to TRBJ2-1; maybe TRBD1 (5 bases). With 1 base removed from V and 0 bases from J, the gap between germline ends came to 7 bases. Germline values: CDR1 SSHAT, CDR2 FNYEAQ (reference sequence). The CDR3 length is 15 residues.

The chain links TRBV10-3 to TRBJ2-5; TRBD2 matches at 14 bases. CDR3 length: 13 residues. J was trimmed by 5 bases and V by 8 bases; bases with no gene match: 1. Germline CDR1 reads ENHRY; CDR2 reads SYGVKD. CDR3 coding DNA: TGTGCCATCGGACTAGCGGGGGGTGAGACCCAGTACTTC. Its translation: CAIGLAGGETQYF.

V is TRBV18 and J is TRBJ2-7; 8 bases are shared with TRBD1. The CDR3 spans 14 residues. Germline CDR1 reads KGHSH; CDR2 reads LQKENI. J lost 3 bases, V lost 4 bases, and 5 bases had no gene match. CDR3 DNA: TGTGCCAGCTCACTCTCGGGACAGGACTACGAGCAGTACTTC. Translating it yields CASSLSGQDYEQYF.

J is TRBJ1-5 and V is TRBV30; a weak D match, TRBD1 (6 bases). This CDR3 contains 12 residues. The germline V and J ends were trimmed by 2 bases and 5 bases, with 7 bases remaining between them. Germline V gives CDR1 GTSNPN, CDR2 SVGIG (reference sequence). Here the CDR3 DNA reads TGTGCCTGGAGTCCAGGGGATCAGCCCCAGCATTTT. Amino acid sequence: CAWSPGDQPQHF.

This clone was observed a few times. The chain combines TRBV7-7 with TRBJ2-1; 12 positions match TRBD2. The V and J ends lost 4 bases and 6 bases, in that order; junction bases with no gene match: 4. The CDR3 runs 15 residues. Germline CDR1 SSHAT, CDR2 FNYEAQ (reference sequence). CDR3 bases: TGTGCCAGCAGCTCCGGACTAGCGGGGATCAATGAGCAGTTCTTC. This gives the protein CASSSGLAGINEQFF.